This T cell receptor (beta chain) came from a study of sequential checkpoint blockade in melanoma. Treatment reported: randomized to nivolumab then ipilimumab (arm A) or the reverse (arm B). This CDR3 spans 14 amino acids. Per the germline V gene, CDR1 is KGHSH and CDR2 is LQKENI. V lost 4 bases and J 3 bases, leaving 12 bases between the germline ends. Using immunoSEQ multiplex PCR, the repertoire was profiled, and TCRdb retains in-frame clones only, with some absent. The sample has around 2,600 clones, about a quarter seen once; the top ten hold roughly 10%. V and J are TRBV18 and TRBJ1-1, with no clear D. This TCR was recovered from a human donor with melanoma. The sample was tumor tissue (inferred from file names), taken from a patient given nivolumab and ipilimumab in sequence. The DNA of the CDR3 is TGTGCCAGCTCACGGTTCGAAGGAGACACTGAAGCTTTCTTT. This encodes CASSRFEGDTEAFF.